Following are 24 T cell receptor beta chains from one sample sequenced in a study of cytomegalovirus exposure and HLA in healthy donors. Amplification used 60 Vbeta primers and 13 Jbeta primers. Libraries were prepared by immunoSEQ multiplex PCR; TCRdb keeps only in-frame clonotypes and omits some of them. The table includes roughly 280,000 clones, under 80% detected once. The source material was PBMCs. These receptors all stem from a female donor in good health and CMV-seronegative.

Concerning this clone: This CDR3 is also generated by other DNA sequences in the sample. The chain is built from TRBV7-6 and TRBJ2-7, with 11 bases matching TRBD1. V gave up 1 base and J gave up 3 bases; unmatched junction bases: 5. The CDR3 loop spans 16 amino acids. Germline V gene sequence: CDR1 SGHVS, CDR2 FNYEAQ. In DNA, the CDR3 is TGTGCCAGCAGCTTAGTACCGGGACAGGGGGGCTACGAGCAGTACTTC. Translating it yields CASSLVPGQGGYEQYF. Using reference TRBV7-6 and TRBJ2-7 for the parts outside the CDR3, the full variable domain is GAGVSQSPRYKVTKRGQDVALRCDPISGHVSLYWYRQALGQGPEFLTYFNYEAQQDKSGLPNDRFSAERPEGSISTLTIQRTEQRDSAMYRCASSLVPGQGGYEQYFGPGTRLTVT.

V usage is TRBV4-1 and J usage is TRBJ2-5; 9 nucleotides align to TRBD2. CDR1 is MGHRA and CDR2 is YSYEKL in the germline V gene. The CDR3 contains 14 residues. After removal of 3 bases from V and 9 bases from J, the junction contained 8 bases not matched to a gene. Here the CDR3 DNA reads TGCGCCAGCAGCCAGTTAGCGGGAGTGGCGCCCCAGTACTTC. It codes for CASSQLAGVAPQYF.

The J gene is TRBJ2-5, the V gene TRBV6-5, with D hard to call. The germline V gene encodes CDR1 MNHEY and CDR2 SVGAGI. CDR3 length: 11 residues. Trimming removed 6 bases from V and 2 bases from J, with 4 bases in between. CDR3 amino acids: CASRIQETQYF. The CDR3 DNA reads TGTGCCAGCAGAATACAAGAGACCCAGTACTTC.

The rearrangement links TRBV14 to TRBJ1-2; 9 nucleotides align to TRBD1. Trimming took 1 base from V and 8 from J; bases not matched to a gene: 2. Per the germline V gene, CDR1 is SGHDN and CDR2 is FVKESK. The CDR3 totals 13 residues. The CDR3 sequence is CASSQGTGDGYTF. CDR3 nucleotides: TGTGCCAGCAGCCAAGGGACAGGGGACGGCTACACCTTC.

This CDR3 is CASSSVGTSLASGYTF. CDR3 coding DNA: TGTGCCAGCAGCTCTGTCGGGACATCTCTAGCCAGTGGCTACACCTTC. The V gene is TRBV5-4, the J gene TRBJ1-2; possible D gene TRBD1, 6 bases. The CDR3 is 16 residues long. The V gene lost 3 bases and the J gene lost 7 bases, with 22 bases spanning the gap. From germline, CDR1 is SGHNT and CDR2 YYREEE (reference sequence). The full variable domain, in which reference TRBV5-4 and TRBJ1-2 provide the parts outside the CDR3, is ETGVTQSPTHLIKTRGQQVTLRCSSQSGHNTVSWYQQALGQGPQFIFQYYREEENGRGNFPPRFSGLQFPNYSSELNVNALELDDSALYLCASSSVGTSLASGYTFGSGTRLTVV.

The J gene is TRBJ2-4, the V gene TRBV2, with 15 bases fitting TRBD2. The CDR3 has 17 residues. After removal of 7 bases from V and 0 bases from J, the junction contained 4 bases not matched to a gene. Germline V lookup: CDR1 SNHLY, CDR2 FYNNEI. This CDR3 reads CASKGLAGGGAKNIQYF. The CDR3 nucleotides read TGTGCCAGCAAAGGACTAGCGGGAGGGGGAGCCAAAAACATTCAGTACTTC.

The V and J genes are TRBV7-9 and TRBJ2-7; 7 bases match TRBD1. This CDR3 is built from 14 residues. Germline V gives CDR1 SEHNR, CDR2 FQNEAQ (reference sequence). With 5 bases clipped from V and 3 bases from J, the junction kept 7 bases outside the gene matches. The CDR3 region is CASSQGTANYEQYF. The CDR3 DNA reads as TGTGCCAGCAGCCAAGGGACAGCGAACTACGAGCAGTACTTC. Full variable domain (remainder filled in from reference TRBV7-9 and TRBJ2-7): DTGVSQNPRHKITKRGQNVTFRCDPISEHNRLYWYRQTLGQGPEFLTYFQNEAQLEKSRLLSDRFSAERPKGSFSTLEIQRTEQGDSAMYLCASSQGTANYEQYFGPGTRLTVT.

J is TRBJ1-4 and V is TRBV19, with TRBD1 matching 9 bases. This CDR3 has 15 residues. The germline CDR1 and CDR2 sequences are LNHDA and SQIVND (reference sequence). V gave up 7 bases and J gave up 2 bases; unmatched junction bases: 5. The CDR3 here is CASTDRGSTNEKLFF. The DNA of the CDR3 is TGTGCCAGTACGGACAGGGGATCTACTAATGAAAAACTGTTTTTT.

The sample holds a few counts of this clone. This chain connects TRBV19 to TRBJ2-5; 11 positions match TRBD2. The V gene end was trimmed by 0 bases and the J gene end by 2 bases; junction bases not matched to a gene: 2. CDR3 length: 16 residues. The V gene's germline CDR1 is LNHDA and CDR2 SQIVND (reference sequence). As DNA, the CDR3 is TGTGCCAGTAGTATAGAACTAGCGGGAGTGCAAGAGACCCAGTACTTC. Its translation is CASSIELAGVQETQYF. The variable domain in full, completed from reference TRBV19 and TRBJ2-5, reads DGGITQSPKYLFRKEGQNVTLSCEQNLNHDAMYWYRQDPGQGLRLIYYSQIVNDFQKGDIAEGYSVSREKKESFPLTVTSAQKNPTAFYLCASSIELAGVQETQYFGPGTRLLVL.

The J gene is TRBJ2-1, the V gene TRBV7-9, with D maybe TRBD1 (5 bases). Per the germline V gene, CDR1 is SEHNR and CDR2 is FQNEAQ (reference sequence). The V gene lost 5 bases and the J gene lost 7 bases, with 18 bases spanning the gap. The CDR3 runs to 15 residues. CDR3 region: CASSPLGRVGNEQFF. For the CDR3, the DNA is TGTGCCAGCAGCCCACTTGGCAGGGTGGGGAATGAGCAGTTCTTC.

This clone was seen more than once but under ten times. V and J are TRBV30 and TRBJ2-1; a possible D gene is TRBD2 (7 bases). CDR3 length: 15 residues. Germline V lookup: CDR1 GTSNPN, CDR2 SVGIG (reference sequence). Trimming shortened V by 3 bases and J by 4 bases, and 16 bases separated the two germline ends. Here the CDR3 DNA reads TGTGCCTGGAGGATAGGAGGGGGGGGTTACAATGAGCAGTTCTTC. It yields the protein CAWRIGGGGYNEQFF. Complete variable domain (other parts from reference TRBV30 and TRBJ2-1): SQTIHQWPATLVQPVGSPLSLECTVEGTSNPNLYWYRQAAGRGLQLLFYSVGIGQISSEVPQNLSASRPQDRQFILSSKKLLLSDSGFYLCAWRIGGGGYNEQFFGPGTRLTVL.

In this sample, this clone turned up a few times. DNA for the CDR3: TGCGCCAGCAGCTCGGGACAGGCTCTTCTAGCCAAAAACATTCAGTACTTC. Protein product: CASSSGQALLAKNIQYF. V usage is TRBV5-1 and J usage is TRBJ2-4, with 8 bases identical to TRBD1. CDR1 is SGHRS, CDR2 YFSETQ, per germline. The trim removed 3 bases at V and 0 bases at J, leaving 8 bases unmatched. The CDR3 is made up of 17 amino acids. Looking up the rest from reference TRBV5-1 and TRBJ2-4 gives the full variable domain: KAGVTQTPRYLIKTRGQQVTLSCSPISGHRSVSWYQQTPGQGLQFLFEYFSETQRNKGNFPGRFSGRQFSNSRSEMNVSTLELGDSALYLCASSSGQALLAKNIQYFGAGTRLSVL.

The rearrangement joins TRBV4-1 to TRBJ2-1, with a tentative D call TRBD1 (6 bases). Germline CDR1 and CDR2: MGHRA and YSYEKL. Trimming stripped 1 base from V and 0 bases from J, with 7 bases between. There are 15 residues in the CDR3. CDR3 amino acids: CASSQGGGSYNEQFF. The CDR3 nucleotides are TGCGCCAGCAGCCAAGGAGGGGGCTCCTACAATGAGCAGTTCTTC.

The chain recombines TRBV14 with TRBJ2-7; TRBD2 matches 11 bases. This CDR3 is built from 15 residues. Unmatched junction bases numbered 4, after V lost 3 bases and J lost 3 bases. CDR1 is SGHDN, CDR2 FVKESK, per germline. The CDR3 nucleotides read TGTGCCAGCAGCCAGACAGGACTAGCGGGCTACGAGCAGTACTTC. This encodes CASSQTGLAGYEQYF.

This clone appeared a few times. The CDR3 loop is CASAQGTSGYEQYF. In nucleotides, the CDR3 is TGTGCCAGCGCCCAGGGGACTAGCGGCTACGAGCAGTACTTC. The chain uses TRBV27 and TRBJ2-7; 11 nucleotides match TRBD2. V lost 8 bases to trimming and J lost 3 bases; unmatched junction nucleotides: 6. Germline V gene sequence: CDR1 MNHEY, CDR2 SMNVEV (reference sequence). The CDR3 is 14 residues long.

The chain combines TRBV6-1 with TRBJ1-3, with 7 bases fitting TRBD1. The CDR3 has 16 residues. Germline V gene data show CDR1 as MNHNS and CDR2 as SASEGT. The J segment lost 0 bases and the V segment lost 4 bases, leaving 6 bases of the junction unmatched. This CDR3 reads CASSGGQESSGNTIYF. The CDR3 bases are TGTGCCAGCAGTGGAGGACAGGAGAGCTCTGGAAACACCATATATTTT.

This chain connects TRBV11-3 to TRBJ2-7, with 10 bases lining up with TRBD1. V trimming: 5 bases; J trimming: 3 bases; junction bases outside the gene matches: 4. Per germline, CDR1 SGHNT and CDR2 YENEEA. This CDR3 contains 14 residues. The CDR3 reads CASSPRDRGYEQYF. In DNA, the CDR3 is TGTGCCAGCAGCCCCCGGGACAGGGGCTACGAGCAGTACTTC.

The CDR3 nucleotides read TGTGCCAGCAGCTTGAGGGGGTGGGACACTGAAGCTTTCTTT. Its translation: CASSLRGWDTEAFF. V gene TRBV7-9 combines with J gene TRBJ1-1, with TRBD1 as a possible D gene (6 bases). This CDR3 is built from 14 residues. V lost 3 bases to trimming and J lost 3 bases, with 11 bases between them. Germline values: CDR1 SEHNR, CDR2 FQNEAQ (reference sequence).

This chain connects TRBV28 to TRBJ2-1; D may be TRBD2 (5 bases). The V gene lost 8 bases and the J gene lost 0 bases, with 11 bases spanning the gap. The CDR3 runs 14 residues. Germline CDR1 is MDHEN and CDR2 is SYDVKM. CDR3: CASQDSSSYNEQFF. Written as DNA, the CDR3 is TGTGCCAGCCAGGACTCCAGCTCCTACAATGAGCAGTTCTTC.

V and J are TRBV6-6 and TRBJ2-7; 9 bases map to TRBD1. The CDR3 contains 16 residues. The J segment lost 5 bases and the V segment lost 0 bases, leaving 8 bases of the junction unmatched. The germline V gene encodes CDR1 MNHNY and CDR2 SVGAGI (reference sequence). CDR3 sequence: CASSYSKGQGPHEQYF. CDR3 DNA sequence: TGTGCCAGCAGTTACTCGAAGGGACAGGGCCCCCACGAGCAGTACTTC.

The chain uses TRBV7-3 and TRBJ1-1; D perhaps matches TRBD1 (6 bases). The CDR3 is 17 amino acids. The germline V and J ends were trimmed by 4 bases and 0 bases, with 18 bases remaining between them. Germline V CDR1 and CDR2: SGHTA, FQGTGA. CDR3 bases: TGTGCCAGCAGCTCGGGGACATCTCCTACGTTGAACACTGAAGCTTTCTTT. Translated: CASSSGTSPTLNTEAFF.

Comments on this clone: Germline and junction disagree at one end, which may indicate a read error. The CDR3 DNA follows: TGTTCCAGCAGCATAAGACAGGGGGCGCAGGAGCAGTACTTC. It codes for CSSSIRQGAQEQYF. The genes are TRBV7-9 and TRBJ2-7; 10 nucleotides match TRBD1. The CDR3 covers 14 residues. Germline values: CDR1 SEHNR, CDR2 FQNEAQ (reference sequence).

This chain uses TRBV7-2 with TRBJ1-4, with D perhaps matching TRBD1 (5 bases). Germline-derived CDR1 and CDR2 are SGHTA and FQGNSA. The CDR3 is 15 residues long. V shed 5 bases and J shed 0 bases, with 10 bases lying between them. CDR3 protein: CASSPPTATNEKLFF. The CDR3 DNA reads TGTGCCAGCAGCCCCCCGACAGCAACTAATGAAAAACTGTTTTTT.

The chain uses TRBV9 and TRBJ1-2, with D possibly TRBD1 on 6 matching bases. Germline-derived CDR1 and CDR2 are SGDLS and YYNGEE. Trimming took off 1 base at V and 8 bases at J, with 18 bases between the two ends. The CDR3 contains 15 residues. CDR3 coding DNA: TGTGCCAGCAGCGTACTGGGGCAGGGGCAATCAGGCTACACCTTC. This codes for CASSVLGQGQSGYTF. The full variable domain, its missing parts supplied by reference TRBV9 and TRBJ1-2, is DSGVTQTPKHLITATGQRVTLRCSPRSGDLSVYWYQQSLDQGLQFLIQYYNGEERAKGNILERFSAQQFPDLHSELNLSSLELGDSALYFCASSVLGQGQSGYTFGSGTRLTVV.